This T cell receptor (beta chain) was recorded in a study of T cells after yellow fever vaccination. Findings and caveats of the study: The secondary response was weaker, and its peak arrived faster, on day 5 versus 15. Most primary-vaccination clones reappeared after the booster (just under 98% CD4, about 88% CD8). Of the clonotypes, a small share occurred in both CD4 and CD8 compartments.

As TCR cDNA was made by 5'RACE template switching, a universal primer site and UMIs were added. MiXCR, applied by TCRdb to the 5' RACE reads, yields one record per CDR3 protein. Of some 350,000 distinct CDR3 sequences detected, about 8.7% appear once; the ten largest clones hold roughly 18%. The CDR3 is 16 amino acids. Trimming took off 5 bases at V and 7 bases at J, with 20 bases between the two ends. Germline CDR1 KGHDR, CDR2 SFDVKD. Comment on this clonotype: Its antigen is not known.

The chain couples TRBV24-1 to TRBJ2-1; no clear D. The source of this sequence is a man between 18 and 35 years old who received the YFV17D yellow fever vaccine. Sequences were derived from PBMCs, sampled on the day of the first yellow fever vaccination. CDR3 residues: CATSAHPDRSENEQFF. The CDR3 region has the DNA TGTGCCACCAGTGCCCACCCAGATCGGTCAGAAAATGAGCAGTTCTTC.